This T cell receptor (beta chain) was observed in a study of shared clonotypes between healthy human individuals. Overall study: CD4 naive cells filled three plates per donor, CD4 memory three, CD8 naive two and CD8 memory one.

After removal of 4 bases from V and 5 bases from J, the junction contained 5 bases not matched to a gene. This CDR3 is built from 13 residues. The germline V gene has CDR1 MNHEY and CDR2 SVGAGI. CD45RO+ cells and CCR7-negative CD45RA+ TemRA cells were combined as CD8 memory. The protocol was immunoSEQ multiplex PCR, while the TCRdb copy is restricted to in-frame clones and leaves out a portion. Of a few hundred thousand clones listed, around 96% are singletons. Sequenced input: memory CD8+ T cells sorted from blood. Subset noted: CD45RO+ cells pooled with CCR7-negative TemRA cells. J is TRBJ2-7 and V is TRBV6-5; 7 bases line up with TRBD1. The clonotype originates from a man aged 25 to 45 in good health. Here the CDR3 DNA reads TGTGCCAGCAGTTTAGACAGGGTCCACGAGCAGTACTTC. Amino acids: CASSLDRVHEQYF.